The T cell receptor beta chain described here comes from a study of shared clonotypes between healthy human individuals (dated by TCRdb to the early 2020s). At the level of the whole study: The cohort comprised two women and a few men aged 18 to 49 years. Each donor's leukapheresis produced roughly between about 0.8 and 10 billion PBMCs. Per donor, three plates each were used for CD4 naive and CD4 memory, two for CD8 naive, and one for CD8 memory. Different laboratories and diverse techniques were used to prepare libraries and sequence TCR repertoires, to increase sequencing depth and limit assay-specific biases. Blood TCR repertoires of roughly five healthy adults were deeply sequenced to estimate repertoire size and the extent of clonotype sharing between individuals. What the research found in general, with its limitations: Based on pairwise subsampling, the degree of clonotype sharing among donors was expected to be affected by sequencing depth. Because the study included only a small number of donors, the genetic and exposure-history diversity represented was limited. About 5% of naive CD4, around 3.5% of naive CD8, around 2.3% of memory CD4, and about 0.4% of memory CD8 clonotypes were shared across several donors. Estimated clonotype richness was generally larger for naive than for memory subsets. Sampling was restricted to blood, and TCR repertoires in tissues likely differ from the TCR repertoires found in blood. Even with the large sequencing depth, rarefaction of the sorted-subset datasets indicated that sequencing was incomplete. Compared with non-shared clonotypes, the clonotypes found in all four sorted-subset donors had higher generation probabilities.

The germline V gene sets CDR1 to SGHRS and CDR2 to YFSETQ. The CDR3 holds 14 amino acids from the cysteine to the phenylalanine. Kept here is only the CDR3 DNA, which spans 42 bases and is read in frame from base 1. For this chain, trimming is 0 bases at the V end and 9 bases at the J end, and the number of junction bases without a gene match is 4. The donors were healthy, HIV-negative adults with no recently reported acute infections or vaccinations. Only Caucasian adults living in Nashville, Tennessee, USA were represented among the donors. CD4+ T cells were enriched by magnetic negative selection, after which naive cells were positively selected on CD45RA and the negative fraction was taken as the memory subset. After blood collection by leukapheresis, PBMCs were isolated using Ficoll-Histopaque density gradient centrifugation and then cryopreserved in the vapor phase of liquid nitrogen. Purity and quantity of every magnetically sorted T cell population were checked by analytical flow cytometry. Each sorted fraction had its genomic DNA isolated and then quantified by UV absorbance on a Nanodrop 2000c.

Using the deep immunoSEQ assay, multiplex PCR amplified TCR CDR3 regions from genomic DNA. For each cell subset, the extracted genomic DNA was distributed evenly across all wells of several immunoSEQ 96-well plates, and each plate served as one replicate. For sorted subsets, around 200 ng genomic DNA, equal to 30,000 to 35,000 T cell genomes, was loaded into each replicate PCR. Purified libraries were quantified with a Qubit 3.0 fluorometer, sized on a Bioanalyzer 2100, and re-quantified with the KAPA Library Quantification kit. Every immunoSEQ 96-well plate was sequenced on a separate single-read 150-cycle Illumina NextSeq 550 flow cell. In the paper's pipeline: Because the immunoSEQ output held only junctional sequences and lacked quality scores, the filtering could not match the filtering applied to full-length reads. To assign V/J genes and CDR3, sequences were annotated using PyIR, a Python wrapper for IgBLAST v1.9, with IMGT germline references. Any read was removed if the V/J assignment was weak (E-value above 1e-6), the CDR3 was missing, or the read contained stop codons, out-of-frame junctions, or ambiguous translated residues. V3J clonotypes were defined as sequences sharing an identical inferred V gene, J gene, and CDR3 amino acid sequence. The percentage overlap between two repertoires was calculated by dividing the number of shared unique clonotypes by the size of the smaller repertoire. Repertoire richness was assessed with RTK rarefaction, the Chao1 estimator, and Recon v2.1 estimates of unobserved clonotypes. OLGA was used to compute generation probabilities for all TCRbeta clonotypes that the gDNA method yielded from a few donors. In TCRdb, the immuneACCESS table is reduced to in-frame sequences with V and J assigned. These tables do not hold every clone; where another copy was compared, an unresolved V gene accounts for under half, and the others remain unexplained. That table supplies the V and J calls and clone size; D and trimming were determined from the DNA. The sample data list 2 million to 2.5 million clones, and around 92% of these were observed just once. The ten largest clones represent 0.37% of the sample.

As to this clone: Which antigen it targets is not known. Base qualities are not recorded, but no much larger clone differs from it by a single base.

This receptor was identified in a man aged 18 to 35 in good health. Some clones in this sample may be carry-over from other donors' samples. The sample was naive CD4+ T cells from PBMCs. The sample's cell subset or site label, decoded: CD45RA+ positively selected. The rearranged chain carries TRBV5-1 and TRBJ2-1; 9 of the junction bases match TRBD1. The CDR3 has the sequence CASSLGTGVPEQFF. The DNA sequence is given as TGCGCCAGCAGCTTGGGGACAGGGGTTCCTGAGCAGTTCTTC.